One and the same sample provided the 17 T cell receptor beta chains below, sequenced in a study of regulatory T cells in long-lasting Graves disease. According to the study, TCR beta libraries were built with iRepertoire HTBI primers and CDR3-region Arm-PCR. Each CDR3 protein gets one entry after TCRdb re-called the multiplex PCR reads with MiXCR. The table lists 350,000 to 550,000 distinct CDR3 sequences, just under 15% of them singletons, with approximately 16% in the top ten. Regarding time point: newly diagnosed GD, antithyroid drugs for less than 3 months. The TCR library used RNA extracted from PBMCs. Another study also made use of these data, one on T cells in Graves' hyperthyroidism and ophthalmopathy.

The sequencing used peripheral blood mononuclear cells (PBMCs), collected at new diagnosis, from a patient treated with antithyroid drugs. All receptors derive from a woman in her thirties with Graves disease.

This clonotype was observed many times. The gene calls are TRBV24-1 and TRBJ2-7; D unresolved. The CDR3 totals 12 residues. The germline gives CDR1 KGHDR, CDR2 SFDVKD. The V end was cut by 9 bases, the J end by 7 bases, with 15 bases between. The CDR3 spells CATGDPLGEQYF. Written as DNA, the CDR3 is TGTGCCACCGGGGATCCCCTGGGAGAGCAGTACTTC.

This clonotype was recorded at least ten times. The chain employs TRBV2 and TRBJ2-7, with TRBD2 identical over 7 bases. The germline gives CDR1 SNHLY, CDR2 FYNNEI. The CDR3 runs 14 residues. V trimming: 7 bases; J trimming: 1 base; junction bases outside the gene matches: 7. The CDR3, as DNA: TGTGCCAGCAACCCTGGGGGGGGTTCCTACGAGCAGTACTTC. Translation gives CASNPGGGSYEQYF.

The gene calls are TRBV7-9 and TRBJ2-5; a weak D match, TRBD2 (7 bases). V shed 5 bases and J shed 2 bases, with 15 bases lying between them. This CDR3 has 15 amino acids. Germline CDR1 is SEHNR and CDR2 is FQNEAQ (reference sequence). CDR3 sequence: CASSPLADRQETQYF. CDR3 DNA sequence: TGTGCCAGCAGCCCGCTAGCGGACAGACAAGAGACCCAGTACTTC.

This clonotype was observed many times. V usage is TRBV6-2 or TRBV6-3 and J usage is TRBJ2-3; D possibly corresponds to TRBD1 (6 bases). Germline V gene sequence: CDR1 MNHEY, CDR2 SVGEGT. The CDR3 has 15 amino acids. V lost 5 bases and J 0 bases, leaving 12 bases between the germline ends. The CDR3 loop reads CASSERQASTDTQYF. For the CDR3, the DNA is TGTGCCAGCAGTGAAAGACAGGCTAGCACAGATACGCAGTATTTT.

This chain joins TRBV7-2 and TRBJ2-4; perhaps D is TRBD1 or TRBD2 (6 bases each). This CDR3 contains 14 residues. Germline lookup yields CDR1 SGHTA and CDR2 FQGNSA. V was trimmed by 2 bases and J by 6 bases, leaving 11 bases between them. The CDR3 loop is CASSLYGGGNIQYF. The CDR3 nucleotides read TGTGCCAGCAGCTTATACGGGGGCGGAAACATTCAGTACTTC.

The DNA for the CDR3 is TGTGCCAGCAGTGATATTGGGTGGCCCGGGGGTATATCTCAGCCCCAGCATTTT. Its translation: CASSDIGWPGGISQPQHF. This chain uses TRBV12-3 or TRBV12-4 with TRBJ1-5; possibly TRBD1 for D (5 bases). The CDR3 loop spans 18 amino acids. Trimming pared 5 bases from V and 6 bases from J, leaving 26 bases between.

This clonotype was seen ten or more times. The rearrangement joins TRBV6-5 to TRBJ2-5, with 9 bases fitting TRBD2. V shed 4 bases, J shed 4 bases, and the junction held 16 bases outside the gene matches. This CDR3 is built from 18 residues. Germline V lookup: CDR1 MNHEY, CDR2 SVGAGI. This CDR3 is CASSSSGSSGTKGETQYF. The DNA for the CDR3 is TGTGCCAGCAGTTCTTCAGGCTCTAGCGGGACGAAAGGAGAGACCCAGTACTTC.

The V and J genes are TRBV7-9 and TRBJ1-1; D unresolved. The CDR3 extends over 16 amino acids. The V end lost 5 bases, the J end lost 4 bases, and 20 bases lay between the germline ends. Germline CDR1 is SEHNR and CDR2 is FQNEAQ (reference sequence). CDR3 sequence (DNA): TGTGCCAGCAGCCCCCCGGGCGCTTTGATGGGCACTGAAGCTTTCTTT. This encodes CASSPPGALMGTEAFF.

A few counts support this clonotype. This chain joins TRBV12-3 or TRBV12-4 and TRBJ2-2; no definite D call. This CDR3 contains 12 residues. Between the trimmed V and J ends, which lost 7 bases and 5 bases, there was a span of 8 bases. Here the CDR3 reads CASTLATGELFF. The CDR3 region has the DNA TGTGCCAGCACCCTCGCTACCGGGGAGCTGTTTTTT.

There are many counts of this clonotype. In DNA, the CDR3 is TGTGCCAGCAGCGGACAGGGGGAGGGCCAGCCCCAGCATTTT. Its translation is CASSGQGEGQPQHF. This chain connects TRBV9 to TRBJ1-5; 9 bases line up with TRBD1. The CDR3 extends over 14 amino acids. Germline CDR1 is SGDLS and CDR2 is YYNGEE. V dropped 3 bases and J dropped 7; count of bases not matched to a gene: 5.

This clonotype was seen ten or more times. The chain joins TRBV19 to TRBJ1-2; tentative D call: TRBD1 (5 bases). The V end was cut by 7 bases, the J end by 5 bases, with 17 bases between. The CDR3 runs to 14 residues. CDR1 is LNHDA and CDR2 is SQIVND in the germline V gene (reference sequence). DNA of the CDR3: TGTGCCAGTATCGCTATTGCGGGGGGATATGGCTACACCTTC. This codes for CASIAIAGGYGYTF.

CDR3 protein: CASSPAPGWGDNQPQHF. In nucleotides, the CDR3 is TGTGCCAGCAGCCCCGCCCCTGGATGGGGGGACAATCAGCCCCAGCATTTT. V and J are TRBV3-1 and TRBJ1-5; tentatively, D is TRBD1 (5 bases). This CDR3 has 17 residues. V was clipped by 4 bases and J by 3 bases, with 19 bases between them. CDR1 and CDR2 (germline): LGHDT, YNNKEL (reference sequence).

In this sample, this clonotype turned up many times. The chain joins TRBV10-1 to TRBJ2-7; TRBD1 matches at 8 bases. The CDR3 sequence is 13 residues long. V lost 8 bases and J lost 3; bases outside the gene matches: 6. Per germline, CDR1 WNHNN and CDR2 SYGVQD (reference sequence). The CDR3 region has the DNA TGCGCCAGCTCGACAGGGGATGGCTACGAGCAGTACTTC. This translates into CASSTGDGYEQYF.

This clonotype was counted at least ten times. This chain links TRBV2 with TRBJ1-2; D possibly corresponds to TRBD1 (5 bases). The CDR3 covers 13 residues. Germline CDR1 SNHLY, CDR2 FYNNEI. V was trimmed by 2 bases and J by 6 bases, leaving 10 bases between them. The CDR3 region has the DNA TGTGCCAGCAGTGAACCTGGGACCGATGGCTACACCTTC. Translation: CASSEPGTDGYTF.

Ten or more counts support this clonotype. This chain connects TRBV7-9 to TRBJ2-1; maybe TRBD2 (6 bases). The DNA end is more similar to TRBJ2-5, so the J call may be wrong. Germline V gene lookup returns CDR1 SEHNR and CDR2 FQNEAQ (reference sequence). CDR3 length: 14 residues. CDR3 region: CASSNGGMEETQYF. The CDR3 region has the DNA TGTGCCAGCAGCAATGGGGGGATGGAAGAGACCCAGTACTTC.

J is TRBJ1-2 and V is TRBV9, with TRBD1 matching over 7 bases. CDR1 is SGDLS, CDR2 YYNGEE, per germline. V trimming: 3 bases; J trimming: 3 bases; junction bases outside the gene matches: 11. The CDR3 length is 16 residues. The CDR3 sequence is CASSAKQGFMDYGYTF. In nucleotides, the CDR3 is TGTGCCAGCAGCGCCAAACAGGGGTTTATGGACTATGGCTACACCTTC.

This clonotype occurred many times. V gene TRBV10-3 combines with J gene TRBJ2-3; TRBD1 aligns across 9 bases. The germline CDR1 and CDR2 sequences are ENHRY and SYGVKD. The ends lost 6 bases at V and 2 bases at J; junction bases unmatched: 9. CDR3 length equals 16 residues. In nucleotides, the CDR3 is TGTGCCATCAGCGCGACAGGGGGGATCCTCACAGATACGCAGTATTTT. It codes for CAISATGGILTDTQYF.